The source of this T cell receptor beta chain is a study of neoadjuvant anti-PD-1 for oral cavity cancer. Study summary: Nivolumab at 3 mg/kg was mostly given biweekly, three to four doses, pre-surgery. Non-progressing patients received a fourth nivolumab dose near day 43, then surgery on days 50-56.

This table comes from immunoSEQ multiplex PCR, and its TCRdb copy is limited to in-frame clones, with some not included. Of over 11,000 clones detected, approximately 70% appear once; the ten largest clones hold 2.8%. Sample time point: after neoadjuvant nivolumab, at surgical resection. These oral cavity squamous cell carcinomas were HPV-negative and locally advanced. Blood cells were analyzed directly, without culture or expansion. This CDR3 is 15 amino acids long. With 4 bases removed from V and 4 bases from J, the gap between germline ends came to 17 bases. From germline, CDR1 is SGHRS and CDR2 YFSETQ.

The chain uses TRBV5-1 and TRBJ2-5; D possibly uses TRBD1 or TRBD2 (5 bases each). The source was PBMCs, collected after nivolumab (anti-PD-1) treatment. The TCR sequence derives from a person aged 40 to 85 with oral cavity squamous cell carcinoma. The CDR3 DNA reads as TGCGCCAGCAGCCGCGAGGGGAAAATCTTAGAGACCCAGTACTTC. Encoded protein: CASSREGKILETQYF. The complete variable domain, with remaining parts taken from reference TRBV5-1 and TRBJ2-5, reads KAGVTQTPRYLIKTRGQQVTLSCSPISGHRSVSWYQQTPGQGLQFLFEYFSETQRNKGNFPGRFSGRQFSNSRSEMNVSTLELGDSALYLCASSREGKILETQYFGPGTRLLVL.